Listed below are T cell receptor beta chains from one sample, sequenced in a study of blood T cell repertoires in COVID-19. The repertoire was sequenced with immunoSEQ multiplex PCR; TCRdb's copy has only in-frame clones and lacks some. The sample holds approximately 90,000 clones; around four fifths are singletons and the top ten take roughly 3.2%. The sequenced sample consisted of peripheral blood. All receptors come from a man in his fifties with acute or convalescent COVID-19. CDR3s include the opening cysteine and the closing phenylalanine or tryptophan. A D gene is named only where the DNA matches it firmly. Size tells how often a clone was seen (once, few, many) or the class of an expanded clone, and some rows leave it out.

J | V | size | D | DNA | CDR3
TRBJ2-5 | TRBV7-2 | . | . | TGTGCCAGCAGTTTACGGGGGCAAGAGACCCAGTACTTC | CASSLRGQETQYF
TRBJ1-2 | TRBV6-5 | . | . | TGTGCCAGCAGTTACGAAGGGAGTTCGAACTATGGCTACACCTTC | CASSYEGSSNYGYTF
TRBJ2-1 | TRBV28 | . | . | TGTGCCAGCAGTTCCCCCGGGGGTGGCGCTTGGGAGCAGTTCTTC | CASSSPGGGAWEQFF
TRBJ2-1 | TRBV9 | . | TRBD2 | TGTGCCAGCAGCGATCGGACTAGCGGGGTGGGAAATGAGCAGTTCTTC | CASSDRTSGVGNEQFF
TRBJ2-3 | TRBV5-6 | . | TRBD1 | TGTGCCAGCAGCTTGGGACAGGGGGCGCTGGGTACGCAGTATTTT | CASSLGQGALGTQYF
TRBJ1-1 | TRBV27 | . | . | TGTGCCAGCAGTTTTGAGATCCAGGGTAAGGCTTTCTTT | CASSFEIQGKAFF
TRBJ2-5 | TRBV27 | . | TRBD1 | TGTGCCAGCAGCGCCGGGACAGGGTGGGCCCAGTACTTC | CASSAGTGWAQYF
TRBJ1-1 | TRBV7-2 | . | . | TGTGCCAGCAGCCCCGCGGGGGCCGCTGAAGCTTTCTTT | CASSPAGAAEAFF
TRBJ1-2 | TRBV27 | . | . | TGTGCCAGCAGTTCCTATACAGGGTCGGGCTACACCTTC | CASSSYTGSGYTF
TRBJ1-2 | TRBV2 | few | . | TGTGCCAGCAGCCAGGTCCCCTATGGCTACACCTTC | CASSQVPYGYTF
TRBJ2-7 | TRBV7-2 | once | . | TGTGCCAGCAGCTTAATGCAGGAGCAGTACTTC | CASSLMQEQYF
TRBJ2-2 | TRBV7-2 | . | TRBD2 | TGTGCCAGCAGCCCAGATCATAGCGGGGCGAACACCGGGGAGCTGTTTTTT | CASSPDHSGANTGELFF
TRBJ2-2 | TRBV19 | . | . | TGTGCCAGTAGTATAACAGACACCGGGGAGCTGTTTTTT | CASSITDTGELFF
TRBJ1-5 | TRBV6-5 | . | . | TGTGCCAGCAGTTACTCAGAGGGAAATCAGCCCCAGCATTTT | CASSYSEGNQPQHF
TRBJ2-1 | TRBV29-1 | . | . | TGCAGCGCGCCGGACTACTACAATGAGCAGTTCTTC | CSAPDYYNEQFF
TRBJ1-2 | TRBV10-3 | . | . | TGTGCCATCAGTGAGCCCCAGGGAGGGCTCTATGGCTACACCTTC | CAISEPQGGLYGYTF
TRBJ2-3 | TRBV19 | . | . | TGTGCCAGTAGTGCACAGGCATCCACAGATACGCAGTATTTT | CASSAQASTDTQYF
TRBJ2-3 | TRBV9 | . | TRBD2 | TGTGCCAGCAGCGCCCGGTGGACTAGCGGGGGGGCCGGCACAGATACGCAGTATTTT | CASSARWTSGGAGTDTQYF
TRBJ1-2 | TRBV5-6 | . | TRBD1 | TGTGCCAGCGCCGGGGGACAGGGAGCCTATGGCTACACCTTC | CASAGGQGAYGYTF
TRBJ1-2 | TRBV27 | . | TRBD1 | TGTGCCAGCAGTTCCATCCAGACCAGGGGGTTATATGGCTACACCTTC | CASSSIQTRGLYGYTF
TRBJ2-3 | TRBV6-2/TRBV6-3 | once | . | TGTGCCAGCAGTTACCACGGACAGTCGGCTACGCAGTATTTT | CASSYHGQSATQYF
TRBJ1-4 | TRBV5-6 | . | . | TGTGCCAGCAGCTTGATTCGGGGGTCCAAGCGGGATGAAAAACTGTTTTTT | CASSLIRGSKRDEKLFF
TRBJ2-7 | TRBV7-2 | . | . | TGTGCCAGCAGGGAGGGAATTCAGCAGTACTTC | CASREGIQQYF
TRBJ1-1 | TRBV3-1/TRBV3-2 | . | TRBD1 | TGTGCCAGCAGCCAAGGGGACAGGAACACTGAAGCTTTCTTT | CASSQGDRNTEAFF
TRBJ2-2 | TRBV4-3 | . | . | TGCGCCAGCAGACAGCCGAACACCGGGGAGCTGTTTTTT | CASRQPNTGELFF
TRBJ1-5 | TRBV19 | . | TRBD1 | TGTGCCAGTAGTGTCTCGGGACAGGAGGACAATCAGCCCCAGCATTTT | CASSVSGQEDNQPQHF
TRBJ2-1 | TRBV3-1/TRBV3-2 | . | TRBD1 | TGTGCCAGCAGCCCCCCCGCCGGGACAGGGGATGAGCAGTTCTTC | CASSPPAGTGDEQFF
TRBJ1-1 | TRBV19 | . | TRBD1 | TGTGCCAGTAGAACAGGGGGGGCATCTATGAACACTGAAGCTTTCTTT | CASRTGGASMNTEAFF
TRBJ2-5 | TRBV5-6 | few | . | TGTGCCAGCAGCTTGGAAGAGCGGCGGTTAAGTCAAGAGACCCAGTACTTC | CASSLEERRLSQETQYF
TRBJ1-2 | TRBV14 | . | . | TGTGCCAGCAGCCAAGCCGAGTCCTATGGCTACACCTTC | CASSQAESYGYTF
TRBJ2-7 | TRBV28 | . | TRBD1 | TGTGCCAGCAGTTCTTCCGGGACAGGGAACTACGAGCAGTACTTC | CASSSSGTGNYEQYF
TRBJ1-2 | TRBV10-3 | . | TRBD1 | TGTGCCATCAGTGAGCAAGCGACAGGGACCTATGGCTACACCTTC | CAISEQATGTYGYTF
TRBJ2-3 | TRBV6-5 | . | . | TGTGCCAGCAGTTACTCCTCCGGGGATACGCAGTATTTT | CASSYSSGDTQYF
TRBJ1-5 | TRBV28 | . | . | TGTGCCAGCAGTTTTCCCCAAGCCAATCAGCCCCAGCATTTT | CASSFPQANQPQHF
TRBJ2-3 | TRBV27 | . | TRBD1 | TGTGCCAGCAGTCCAGACAGGGGGTTTGCAGATACGCAGTATTTT | CASSPDRGFADTQYF
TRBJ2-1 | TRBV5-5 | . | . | TGTGCCAGCAGCGCGGGGGCTGGCTACAATGAGCAGTTCTTC | CASSAGAGYNEQFF
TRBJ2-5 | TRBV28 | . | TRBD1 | TGTGCCAGCAGTCAAACAGGGGGCAAAGAGACCCAGTACTTC | CASSQTGGKETQYF
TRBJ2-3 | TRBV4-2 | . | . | TGTGCCAGCAGCCAAGCCCCTGCTAGGGTTAGCGGAGAGACCACAGATACGCAGTATTTT | CASSQAPARVSGETTDTQYF
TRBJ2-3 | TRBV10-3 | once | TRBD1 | TGTGCCATCAGTGAGTCGACAGGGCCAGATACGCAGTATTTT | CAISESTGPDTQYF
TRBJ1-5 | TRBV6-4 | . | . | TGTGCCAGCAGAGGTAGGGGCAATAGCAATCAGCCCCAGCATTTT | CASRGRGNSNQPQHF
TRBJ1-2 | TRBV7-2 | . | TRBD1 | TGTGCCAGCAGCGTACAGGGGGCGCCCTATGGCTACACCTTC | CASSVQGAPYGYTF
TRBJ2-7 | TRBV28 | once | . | TGTGCCAGCATACCAGGCCAGGGCACCGTATACGAGCAGTACTTC | CASIPGQGTVYEQYF
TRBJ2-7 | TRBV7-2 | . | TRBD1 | TGTGCCAGCAGCTTAGTGGGTCAGGGGGCCTACGAGCAGTACTTC | CASSLVGQGAYEQYF
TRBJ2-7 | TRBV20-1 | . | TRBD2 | TGCAGTATCGATGGGGGGGTGCAGCAGTACTTC | CSIDGGVQQYF
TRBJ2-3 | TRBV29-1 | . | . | TGCAGCGTTGTTTGGGGTAGCGCAGATACGCAGTATTTT | CSVVWGSADTQYF
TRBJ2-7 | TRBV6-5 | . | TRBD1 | TGTGCCAGCAGGATCCGGGACAGGGGTTCCTACGAGCAGTACTTC | CASRIRDRGSYEQYF
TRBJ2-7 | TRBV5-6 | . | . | TGTGCCAGCAGGCCGTATCCGGGACAAGGCATTTACGAGCAGTACTTC | CASRPYPGQGIYEQYF
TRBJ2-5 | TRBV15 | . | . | TGTGCCACCAGCAGAGATATCGGGGGAGAGACCCAGTACTTC | CATSRDIGGETQYF
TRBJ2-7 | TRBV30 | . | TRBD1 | TGTGCCTGGAGGACAGGGGGCGCGTTCGAGCAGTACTTC | CAWRTGGAFEQYF
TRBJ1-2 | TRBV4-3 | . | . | TGCGCCAGCAGCCAAGACCTCGGGGTATCTACCTATGGCTACACCTTC | CASSQDLGVSTYGYTF
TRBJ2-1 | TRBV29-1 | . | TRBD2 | TGCAGCGTTGAAGGGACTAGCGGGATGATTTTTAATGAGCAGTTCTTC | CSVEGTSGMIFNEQFF